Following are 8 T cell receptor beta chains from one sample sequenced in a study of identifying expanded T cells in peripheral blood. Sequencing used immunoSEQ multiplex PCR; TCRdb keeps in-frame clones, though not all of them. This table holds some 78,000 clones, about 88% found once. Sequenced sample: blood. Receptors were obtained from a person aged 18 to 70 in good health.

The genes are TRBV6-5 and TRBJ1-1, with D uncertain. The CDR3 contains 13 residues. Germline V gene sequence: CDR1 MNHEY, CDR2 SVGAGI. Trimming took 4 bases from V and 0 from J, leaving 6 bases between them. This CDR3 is CASSFQMNTEAFF. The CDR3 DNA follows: TGTGCCAGCAGTTTCCAGATGAACACTGAAGCTTTCTTT.

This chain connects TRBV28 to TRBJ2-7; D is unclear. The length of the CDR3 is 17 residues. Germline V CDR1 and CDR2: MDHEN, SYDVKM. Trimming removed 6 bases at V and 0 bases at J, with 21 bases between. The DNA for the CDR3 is TGTGCCAGCAGCCAAGCCTTATACCGAGACAACTCCTACGAGCAGTACTTC. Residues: CASSQALYRDNSYEQYF.

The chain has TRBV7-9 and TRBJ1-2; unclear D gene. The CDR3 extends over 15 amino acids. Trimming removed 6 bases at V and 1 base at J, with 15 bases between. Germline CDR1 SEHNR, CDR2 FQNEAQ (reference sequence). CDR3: CASRPPVDINYGYTF. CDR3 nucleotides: TGTGCCAGCAGACCACCCGTCGATATTAACTATGGCTACACCTTC.

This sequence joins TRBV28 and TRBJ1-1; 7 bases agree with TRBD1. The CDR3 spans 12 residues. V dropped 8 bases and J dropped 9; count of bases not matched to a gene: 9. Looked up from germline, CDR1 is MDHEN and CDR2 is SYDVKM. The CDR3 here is CASRNRDRKAFF. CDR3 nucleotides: TGTGCCAGCCGCAACCGGGACAGAAAAGCTTTCTTT.

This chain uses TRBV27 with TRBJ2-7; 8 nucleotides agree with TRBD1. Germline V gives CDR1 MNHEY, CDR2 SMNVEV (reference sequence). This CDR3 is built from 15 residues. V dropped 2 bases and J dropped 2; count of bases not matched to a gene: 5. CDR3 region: CASSLTDRGPYEQYF. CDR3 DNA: TGTGCCAGCAGTTTAACCGACAGGGGTCCCTACGAGCAGTACTTC.

The CDR3, as DNA: TGTGCCAGCAGTCACACCGGGACAGCGAACACTGAAGCTTTCTTT. Its protein product is CASSHTGTANTEAFF. The chain employs TRBV6-6 and TRBJ1-1, with 7 bases aligning to TRBD1. With 5 bases clipped from V and 1 base from J, the junction kept 7 bases outside the gene matches. Germline CDR1 and CDR2: MNHNY and SVGAGI (reference sequence). The CDR3 sequence is 15 residues long.

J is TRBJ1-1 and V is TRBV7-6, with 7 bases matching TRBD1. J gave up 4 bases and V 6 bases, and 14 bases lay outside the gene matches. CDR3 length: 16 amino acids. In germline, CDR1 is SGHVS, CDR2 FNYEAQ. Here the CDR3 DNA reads TGTGCCAGCAGTTTGCAGGGTTGGACAGGTGGCACTGAAGCTTTCTTT. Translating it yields CASSLQGWTGGTEAFF. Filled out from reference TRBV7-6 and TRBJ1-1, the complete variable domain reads GAGVSQSPRYKVTKRGQDVALRCDPISGHVSLYWYRQALGQGPEFLTYFNYEAQQDKSGLPNDRFSAERPEGSISTLTIQRTEQRDSAMYRCASSLQGWTGGTEAFFGQGTRLTVV.

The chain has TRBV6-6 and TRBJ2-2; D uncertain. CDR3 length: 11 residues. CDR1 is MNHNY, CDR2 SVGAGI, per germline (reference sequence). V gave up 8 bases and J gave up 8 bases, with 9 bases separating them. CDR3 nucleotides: TGTGCCAGCGGGCCACCGGGGGAGCTGTTTTTT. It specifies CASGPPGELFF.